This T cell receptor beta chain was profiled in a study of blood T cell repertoires in COVID-19 (dated by TCRdb to the early 2020s). Turning to the overall study: The collaborator samples originated in the United States, Italy and Spain and spanned the acute and convalescent phases of COVID-19. HLA class I and class II types, where available, came from metadata supplied by the sample provider rather than from assay-based typing. The dataset comprised deeply sampled blood TCRbeta repertoires from subjects exposed to, actively infected with, or recovered from COVID-19. The samples were drawn from the first 160 participants of the ongoing ImmuneRACE study and from over a thousand subjects provided by 6 global collaborators. The prospective study material was composed of cDNA or gDNA derived from T cells, B-cell-depleted T cells, or PBMCs. The repertoires were released in a freely available public database intended as a resource for research on the immune response to SARS-CoV-2. Nearly every sample came with metadata listing a de-identified subject ID, COVID-19 status, age in years and sex.

Enrolling through a virtual design, the prospective study's participants ranged in age from roughly 18 to 89 years and lived across about two dozen United States geographic areas. Cohort assignment in the prospective study relied on participant-reported clinical history from a screening survey and a study questionnaire. Recovered participants in ImmuneRACE Cohort 3 were defined as having two consecutive negative NP/OP PCR tests, clearance from a healthcare professional, or resolution of symptoms. In the prospective study, mobile phlebotomists collected whole blood, serum and a nasopharyngeal or oropharyngeal swab from each participant. Participants in the prospective study had the option to provide additional blood draws and questionnaires over a roughly two-month period. Before DNA extraction, prospective study blood samples were shipped either frozen or at room temperature. TCRbeta CDR3 regions were amplified from genomic DNA by means of the immunoSEQ Assay, a bias-controlled multiplex PCR. On the authors' methods: Within the assay, amplification of reference gene primers was used to estimate how many nucleated cells each sample contained. Sequence reads were collapsed and filtered to measure the absolute abundance of every unique TCRbeta CDR3 rearrangement. For each sample, productive Simpson clonality was calculated as the square root of Simpson's diversity index over productive rearrangements. The clones in this table, taken by TCRdb from immuneACCESS, are in-frame only. Not every clone is retained; where verified, under half of the shortfall comes from an unresolved V gene, and the cause of the rest is unknown. V and J calls and clone size are as listed in that table; D and trimming were resolved from the DNA. In all, the sample holds fewer than 200,000 clones, and more than 70% of those were seen once. The top ten clonotypes cover 15% to 20% of the sample.

As regards this clone: Its antigen remains undetermined. Base qualities are not recorded, but no much larger clone differs from it by a single base.

General study outcomes and caveats: Clinical and demographic metadata were provided uncurated, with the amount varying by source and participant.

The germline V gene (reference sequence) supplies CDR1 LGHDT and CDR2 YNNKEL. The trim is 0 bases for V and 6 bases for J, with a gap of 11 bases between the germline ends. The CDR3 contains 15 residues, cysteine and phenylalanine counted. Just the 45-base CDR3 DNA is kept, in frame starting at base 1. The chain is assembled from TRBV3-1 (or the pseudogene TRBV3-2) and TRBJ1-4, with an unclear D gene assignment. The clonotype comes from a man in his fifties or sixties who had recovered from COVID-19. Material for sequencing was PBMCs or T cells enriched from blood (not recorded which). The bases are TGTGCCAGCAGCCAAGACCCGGGATTAGATGAAAAACTGTTTTTT. The encoded protein is CASSQDPGLDEKLFF.